This T cell receptor (beta chain) was sequenced during a study of blood T cells in healthy people across ages. Trimming took off 1 base at V and 5 bases at J, with 14 bases between the two ends. The CDR3 extends over 16 amino acids. Germline V gene data show CDR1 as LGHNA and CDR2 as YNFKEQ. Then a second PCR, running roughly 7 to 11 cycles, was carried out with a sample-barcoded 5' primer and a J-beta primer mix. Using its own MiXCR run on the 5' RACE reads, TCRdb lists one record per CDR3 protein. The sample contains some 930,000 distinct CDR3 sequences, about 27% of which appear only once. A further study also used this sample, focusing on T cells of mothers and their children.

Sequencing input: blood. This chain joins TRBV4-2 and TRBJ1-4; perhaps TRBD1 as D (5 bases). This receptor was identified in a woman in her forties in good health. CDR3 loop: CASSQGGGSQNEKLFF. As DNA, the CDR3 is TGTGCCAGCAGCCAAGGGGGCGGATCGCAAAATGAAAAACTGTTTTTT.